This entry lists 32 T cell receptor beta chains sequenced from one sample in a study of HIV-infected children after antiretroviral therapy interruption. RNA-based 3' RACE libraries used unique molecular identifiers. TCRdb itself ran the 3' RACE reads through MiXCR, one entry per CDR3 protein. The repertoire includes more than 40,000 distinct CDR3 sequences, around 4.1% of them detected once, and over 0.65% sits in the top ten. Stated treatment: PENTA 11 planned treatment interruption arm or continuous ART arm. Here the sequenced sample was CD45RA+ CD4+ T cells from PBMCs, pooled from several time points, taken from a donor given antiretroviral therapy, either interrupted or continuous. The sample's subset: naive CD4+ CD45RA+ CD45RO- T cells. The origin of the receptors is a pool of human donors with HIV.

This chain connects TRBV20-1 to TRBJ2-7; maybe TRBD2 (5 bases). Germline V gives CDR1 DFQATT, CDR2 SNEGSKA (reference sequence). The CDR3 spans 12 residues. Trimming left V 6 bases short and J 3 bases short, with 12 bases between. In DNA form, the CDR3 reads TGCAGTGCCCGGCCCGGGGACTACGAGCAGTACTTC. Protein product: CSARPGDYEQYF.

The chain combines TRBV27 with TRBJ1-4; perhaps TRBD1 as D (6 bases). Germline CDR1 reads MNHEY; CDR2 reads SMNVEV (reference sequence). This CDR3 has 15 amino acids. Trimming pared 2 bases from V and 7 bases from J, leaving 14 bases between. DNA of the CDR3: TGTGCCAGCAGTTTACTCACAGGGTATTCTGAAAAACTGTTTTTT. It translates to CASSLLTGYSEKLFF.

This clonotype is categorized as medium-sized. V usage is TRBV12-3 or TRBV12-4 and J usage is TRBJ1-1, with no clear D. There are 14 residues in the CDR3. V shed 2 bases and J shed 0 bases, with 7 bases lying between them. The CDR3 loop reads CASSLQTVNTEAFF. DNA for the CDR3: TGTGCCAGCAGTTTACAAACGGTGAACACTGAAGCTTTCTTT.

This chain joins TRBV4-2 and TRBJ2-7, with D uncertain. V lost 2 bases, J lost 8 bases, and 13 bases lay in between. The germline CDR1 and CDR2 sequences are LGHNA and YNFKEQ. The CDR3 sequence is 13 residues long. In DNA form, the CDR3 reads TGTGCCAGCAGCCAACACCGGACCGCCAAGCAGTACTTC. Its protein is CASSQHRTAKQYF.

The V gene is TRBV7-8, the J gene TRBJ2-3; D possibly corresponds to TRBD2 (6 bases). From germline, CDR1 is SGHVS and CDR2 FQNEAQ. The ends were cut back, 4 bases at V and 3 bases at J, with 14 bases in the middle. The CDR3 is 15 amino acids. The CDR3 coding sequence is TGTGCCAGCAGCTCCGGGACTCCTATTACAGATACGCAGTATTTT. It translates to CASSSGTPITDTQYF.

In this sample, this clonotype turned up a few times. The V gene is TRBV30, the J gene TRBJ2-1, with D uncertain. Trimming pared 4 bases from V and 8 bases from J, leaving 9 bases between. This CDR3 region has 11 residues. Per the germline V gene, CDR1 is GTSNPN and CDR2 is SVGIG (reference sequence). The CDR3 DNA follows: TGTGCCTGGATTTCCAACGATGAGCAGTTCTTC. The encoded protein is CAWISNDEQFF.

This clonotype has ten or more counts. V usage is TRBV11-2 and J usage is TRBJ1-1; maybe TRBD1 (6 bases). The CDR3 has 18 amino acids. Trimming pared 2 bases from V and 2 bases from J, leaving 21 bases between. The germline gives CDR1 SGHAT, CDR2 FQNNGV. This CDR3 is CASSLMSRGGGGNTEAFF. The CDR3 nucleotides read TGTGCCAGCAGCTTAATGTCACGTGGGGGCGGGGGAAACACTGAAGCTTTCTTT.

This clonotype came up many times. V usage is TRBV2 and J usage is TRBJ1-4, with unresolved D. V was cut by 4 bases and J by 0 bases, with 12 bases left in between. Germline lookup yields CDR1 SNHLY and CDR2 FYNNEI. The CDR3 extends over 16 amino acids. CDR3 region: CASSVEQRTTNEKLFF. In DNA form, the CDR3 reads TGTGCCAGCAGTGTAGAGCAGAGAACAACTAATGAAAAACTGTTTTTT.

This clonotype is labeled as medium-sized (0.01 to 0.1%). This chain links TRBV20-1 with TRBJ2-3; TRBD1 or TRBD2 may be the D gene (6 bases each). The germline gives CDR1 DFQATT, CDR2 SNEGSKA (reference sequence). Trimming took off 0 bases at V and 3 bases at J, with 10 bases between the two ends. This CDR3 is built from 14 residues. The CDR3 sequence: CSAREGGGTDTQYF. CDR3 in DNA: TGCAGTGCTAGAGAGGGGGGCGGGACAGATACGCAGTATTTT.

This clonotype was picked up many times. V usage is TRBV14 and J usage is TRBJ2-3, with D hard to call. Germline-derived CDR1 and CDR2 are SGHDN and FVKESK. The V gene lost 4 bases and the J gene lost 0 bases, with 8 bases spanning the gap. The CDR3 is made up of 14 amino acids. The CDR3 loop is CASSRVLSTDTQYF. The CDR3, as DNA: TGTGCCAGCAGCCGAGTACTAAGCACAGATACGCAGTATTTT.

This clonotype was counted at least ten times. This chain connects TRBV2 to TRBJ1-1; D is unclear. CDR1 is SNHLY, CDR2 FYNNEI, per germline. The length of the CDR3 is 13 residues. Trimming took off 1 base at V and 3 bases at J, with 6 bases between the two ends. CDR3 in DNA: TGTGCCAGCAGTGAAGGCGGGGACACTGAAGCTTTCTTT. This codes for CASSEGGDTEAFF. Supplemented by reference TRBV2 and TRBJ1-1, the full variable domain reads EPEVTQTPSHQVTQMGQEVILRCVPISNHLYFYWYRQILGQKVEFLVSFYNNEISEKSEIFDDQFSVERPDGSNFTLKIRSTKLEDSAMYFCASSEGGDTEAFFGQGTRLTVV.

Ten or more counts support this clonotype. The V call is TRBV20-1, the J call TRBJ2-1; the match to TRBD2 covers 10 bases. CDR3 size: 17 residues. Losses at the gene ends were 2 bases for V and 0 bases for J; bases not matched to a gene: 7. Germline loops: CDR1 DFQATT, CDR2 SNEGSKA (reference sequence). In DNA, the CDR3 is TGCAGTGCTAGAAACCCTAGCGGGGGACGCTCCTACAATGAGCAGTTCTTC. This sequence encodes CSARNPSGGRSYNEQFF.

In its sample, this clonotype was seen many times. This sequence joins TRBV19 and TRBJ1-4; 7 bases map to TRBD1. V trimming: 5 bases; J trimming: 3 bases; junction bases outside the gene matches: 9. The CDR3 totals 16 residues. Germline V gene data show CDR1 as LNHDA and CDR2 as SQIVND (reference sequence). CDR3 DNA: TGTGCCAGTAGTGCTACCGGACAGGTGTCTAATGAAAAACTGTTTTTT. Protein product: CASSATGQVSNEKLFF.

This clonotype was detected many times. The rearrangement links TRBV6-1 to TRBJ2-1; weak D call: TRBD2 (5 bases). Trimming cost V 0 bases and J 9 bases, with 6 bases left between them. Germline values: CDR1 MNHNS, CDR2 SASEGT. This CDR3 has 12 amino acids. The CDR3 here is CASSEAGAEQFF. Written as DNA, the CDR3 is TGTGCCAGCAGTGAAGCGGGAGCTGAGCAGTTCTTC.

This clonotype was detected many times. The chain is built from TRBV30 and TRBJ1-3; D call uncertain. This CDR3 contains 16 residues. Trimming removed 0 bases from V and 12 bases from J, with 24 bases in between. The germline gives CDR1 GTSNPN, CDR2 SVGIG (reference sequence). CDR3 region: CAWSVQSWYDIQNIYF. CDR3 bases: TGTGCCTGGAGTGTACAGTCTTGGTACGACATTCAGAACATATATTTT.

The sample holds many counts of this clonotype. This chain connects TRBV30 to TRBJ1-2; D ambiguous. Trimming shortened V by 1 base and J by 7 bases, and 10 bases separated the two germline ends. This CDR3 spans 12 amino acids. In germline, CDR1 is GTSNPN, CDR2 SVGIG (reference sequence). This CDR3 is CAWSGGSGGYTF. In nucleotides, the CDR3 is TGTGCCTGGAGTGGGGGAAGTGGTGGCTACACCTTC.

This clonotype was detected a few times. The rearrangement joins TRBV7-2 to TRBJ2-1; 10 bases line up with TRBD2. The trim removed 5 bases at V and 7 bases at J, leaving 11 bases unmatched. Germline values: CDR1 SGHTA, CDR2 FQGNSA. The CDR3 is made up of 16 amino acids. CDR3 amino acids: CASSLLGAGGQNEQFF. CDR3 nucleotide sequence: TGTGCCAGCAGCCTCCTTGGAGCGGGGGGGCAAAATGAGCAGTTCTTC.

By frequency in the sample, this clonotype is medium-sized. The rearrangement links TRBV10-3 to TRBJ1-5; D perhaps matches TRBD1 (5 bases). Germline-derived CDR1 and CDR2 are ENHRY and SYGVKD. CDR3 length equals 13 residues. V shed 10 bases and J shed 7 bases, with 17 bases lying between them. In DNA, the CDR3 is TGTGCCACTCTGGTACAGGAGGGGCAGCCCCAGCATTTT. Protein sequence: CATLVQEGQPQHF.

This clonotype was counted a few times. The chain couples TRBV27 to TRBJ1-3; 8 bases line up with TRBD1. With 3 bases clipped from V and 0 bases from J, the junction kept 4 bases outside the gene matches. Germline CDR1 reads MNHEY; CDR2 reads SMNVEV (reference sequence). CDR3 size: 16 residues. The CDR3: CASSLTGASSGNTIYF. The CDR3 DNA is TGTGCCAGCAGTTTGACAGGGGCCAGCTCTGGAAACACCATATATTTT.

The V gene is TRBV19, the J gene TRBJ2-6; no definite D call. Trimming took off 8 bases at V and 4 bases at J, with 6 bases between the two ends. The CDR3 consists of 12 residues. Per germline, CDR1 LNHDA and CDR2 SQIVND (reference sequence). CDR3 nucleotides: TGTGCCAGTTGGTCCGGGGCCAACGTCCTGACTTTC. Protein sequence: CASWSGANVLTF.

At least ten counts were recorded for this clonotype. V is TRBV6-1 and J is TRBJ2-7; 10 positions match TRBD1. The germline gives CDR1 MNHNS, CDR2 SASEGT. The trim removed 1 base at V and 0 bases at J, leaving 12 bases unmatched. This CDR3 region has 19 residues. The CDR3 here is CASSEGDRGHRARSYEQYF. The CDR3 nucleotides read TGTGCCAGCAGTGAAGGGGACAGGGGACACAGGGCACGCTCCTACGAGCAGTACTTC.

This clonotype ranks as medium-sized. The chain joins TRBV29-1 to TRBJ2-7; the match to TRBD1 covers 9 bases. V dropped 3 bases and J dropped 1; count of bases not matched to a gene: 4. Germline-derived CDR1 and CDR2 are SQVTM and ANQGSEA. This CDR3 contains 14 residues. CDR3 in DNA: TGCAGCGTTGAGGGACAGGGACTGTCCTACGAGCAGTACTTC. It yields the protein CSVEGQGLSYEQYF.

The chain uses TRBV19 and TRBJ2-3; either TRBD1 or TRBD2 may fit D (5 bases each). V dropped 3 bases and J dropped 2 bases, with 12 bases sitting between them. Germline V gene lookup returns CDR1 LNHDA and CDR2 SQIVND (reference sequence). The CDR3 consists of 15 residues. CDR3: CASSIFAGTTDTQYF. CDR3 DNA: TGTGCCAGTAGTATTTTTGCAGGGACCACAGATACGCAGTATTTT.

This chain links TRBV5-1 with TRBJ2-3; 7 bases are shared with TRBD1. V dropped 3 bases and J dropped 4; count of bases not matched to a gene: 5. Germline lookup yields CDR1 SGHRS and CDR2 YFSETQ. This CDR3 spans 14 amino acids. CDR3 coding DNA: TGCGCCAGCAGCTCCGGACAGGCTCCAGATACGCAGTATTTT. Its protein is CASSSGQAPDTQYF.

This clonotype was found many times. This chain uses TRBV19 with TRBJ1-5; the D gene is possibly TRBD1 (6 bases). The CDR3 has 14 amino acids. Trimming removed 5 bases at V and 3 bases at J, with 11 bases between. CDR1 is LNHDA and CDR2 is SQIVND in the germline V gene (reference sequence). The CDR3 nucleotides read TGTGCCAGTAGTGCCCGGGACAACAATCAGCCCCAGCATTTT. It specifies CASSARDNNQPQHF.

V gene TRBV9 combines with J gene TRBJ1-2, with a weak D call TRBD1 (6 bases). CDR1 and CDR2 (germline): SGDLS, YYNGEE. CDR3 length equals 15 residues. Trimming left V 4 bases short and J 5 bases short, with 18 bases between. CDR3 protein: CASSPRTAGVYGYTF. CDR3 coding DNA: TGTGCCAGCAGCCCGAGGACAGCCGGGGTGTATGGCTACACCTTC. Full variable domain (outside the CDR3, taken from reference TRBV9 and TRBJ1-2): DSGVTQTPKHLITATGQRVTLRCSPRSGDLSVYWYQQSLDQGLQFLIQYYNGEERAKGNILERFSAQQFPDLHSELNLSSLELGDSALYFCASSPRTAGVYGYTFGSGTRLTVV.

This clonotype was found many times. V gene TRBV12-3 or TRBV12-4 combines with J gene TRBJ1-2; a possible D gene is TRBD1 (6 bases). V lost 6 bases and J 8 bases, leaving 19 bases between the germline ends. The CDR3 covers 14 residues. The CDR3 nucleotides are TGTGCCAGCAGCCTACCCGACAGGCCCCTGGGCTACACCTTC. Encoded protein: CASSLPDRPLGYTF.

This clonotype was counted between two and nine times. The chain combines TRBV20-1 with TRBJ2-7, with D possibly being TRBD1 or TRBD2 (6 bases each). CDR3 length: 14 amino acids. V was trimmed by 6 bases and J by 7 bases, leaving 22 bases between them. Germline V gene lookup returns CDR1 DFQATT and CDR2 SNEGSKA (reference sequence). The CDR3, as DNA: TGCAGTGCCCCACTAGCAGGACAGTTGGGAGAGCAGTACTTC. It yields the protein CSAPLAGQLGEQYF.

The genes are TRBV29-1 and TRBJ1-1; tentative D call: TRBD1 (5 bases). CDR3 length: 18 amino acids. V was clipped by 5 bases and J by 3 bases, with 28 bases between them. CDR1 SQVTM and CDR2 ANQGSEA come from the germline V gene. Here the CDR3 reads CSVNPPVAQEKGYTEAFF. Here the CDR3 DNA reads TGCAGCGTTAATCCCCCGGTCGCACAGGAAAAAGGATACACTGAAGCTTTCTTT.

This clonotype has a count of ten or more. CDR3 DNA sequence: TGCAGTGCTATGGGGACTGGAGGTCACAATGAGCAGTTCTTC. Its protein product is CSAMGTGGHNEQFF. The J gene is TRBJ2-1, the V gene TRBV20-1, with D perhaps TRBD2 (6 bases). The CDR3 has 14 residues. Trimming shortened V by 4 bases and J by 5 bases, and 15 bases separated the two germline ends. Germline lookup yields CDR1 DFQATT and CDR2 SNEGSKA (reference sequence).

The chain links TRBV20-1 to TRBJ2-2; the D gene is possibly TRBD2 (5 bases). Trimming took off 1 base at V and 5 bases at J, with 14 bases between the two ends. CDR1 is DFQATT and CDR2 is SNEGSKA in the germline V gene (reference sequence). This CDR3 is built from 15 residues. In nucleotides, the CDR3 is TGCAGTGCTAGAGGCATCCGAACGGGGACCGGGGAGCTGTTTTTT. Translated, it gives CSARGIRTGTGELFF.

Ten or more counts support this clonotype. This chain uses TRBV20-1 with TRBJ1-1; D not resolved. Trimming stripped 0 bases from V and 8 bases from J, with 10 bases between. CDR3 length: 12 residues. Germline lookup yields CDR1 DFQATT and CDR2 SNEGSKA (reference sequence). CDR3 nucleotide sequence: TGCAGTGCTAGAGATTCCGGCAGAGAAGCTTTCTTT. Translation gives CSARDSGREAFF.